The source of this TCR beta chain is a study of shared clonotypes between healthy human individuals. General observations from the study: Represented diversity (both genetic and exposure-history) was limited by the small number of donors.

The assay was immunoSEQ multiplex PCR, and TCRdb's table has in-frame clones only and misses some. The profile shows approximately 340,000 clones, approximately 79% of them singletons. This CDR3 comprises 19 residues. Trimming took 3 bases from V and 2 from J; bases not matched to a gene: 16. The V gene's germline CDR1 is WNHNN and CDR2 SYGVQD (reference sequence). Notes on this clone: Its antigen is unknown.

This chain links TRBV10-1 with TRBJ1-3, with 7 bases aligning to TRBD1. Sample: memory CD4+ T cells sorted from blood. Subset specified: CD45RA-negative fraction. The clonotype originates from a man in his thirties or forties in good health. CDR3: CASSDGGNRGLVAGNTIYF. The CDR3 nucleotides read TGCGCCAGCAGTGACGGCGGGAACAGGGGACTCGTAGCTGGAAACACCATATATTTT.